This T cell receptor (beta chain) came from a study of regulatory T cells in long-lasting Graves disease. Time point described: newly diagnosed GD, antithyroid drugs for less than 3 months. The authors made the TCR library using RNA they extracted from PBMCs. Study findings and constraints: Study of thyroid tissue was not done, with only peripheral blood studied. The sample size was small, and this may have reduced accuracy.

Building of the TCR beta libraries involved iRepertoire HTBI primers and Arm-PCR of CDR3 regions. TCRdb recomputed calls from the multiplex PCR reads with MiXCR, one row per CDR3 protein. The data contain 450,000 to 500,000 distinct CDR3 sequences, 15% to 20% of them singletons. Between the trimmed V and J ends, which lost 2 bases and 0 bases, there was a span of 7 bases. This CDR3 is 15 amino acids long. CDR1 is SGHTA, CDR2 FQGNSA, per germline. This clonotype was recorded many times. Its antigen is unidentified. This sample was shared with a second study, whose subject was T cells in Graves' hyperthyroidism and ophthalmopathy. In that study: A set of HTBI primers served as the primers for a first-round RT-PCR of the TCR CDR3.

The chain recombines TRBV7-2 with TRBJ2-2; D is unresolved. The material was peripheral blood mononuclear cells (PBMCs), obtained at new diagnosis, from a patient treated with antithyroid drugs. The clonotype comes from a man aged 40-55 years with Graves disease. Written as DNA, the CDR3 is TGTGCCAGCAGCTTAAACAGCGCGAACACCGGGGAGCTGTTTTTT. Its translation: CASSLNSANTGELFF.